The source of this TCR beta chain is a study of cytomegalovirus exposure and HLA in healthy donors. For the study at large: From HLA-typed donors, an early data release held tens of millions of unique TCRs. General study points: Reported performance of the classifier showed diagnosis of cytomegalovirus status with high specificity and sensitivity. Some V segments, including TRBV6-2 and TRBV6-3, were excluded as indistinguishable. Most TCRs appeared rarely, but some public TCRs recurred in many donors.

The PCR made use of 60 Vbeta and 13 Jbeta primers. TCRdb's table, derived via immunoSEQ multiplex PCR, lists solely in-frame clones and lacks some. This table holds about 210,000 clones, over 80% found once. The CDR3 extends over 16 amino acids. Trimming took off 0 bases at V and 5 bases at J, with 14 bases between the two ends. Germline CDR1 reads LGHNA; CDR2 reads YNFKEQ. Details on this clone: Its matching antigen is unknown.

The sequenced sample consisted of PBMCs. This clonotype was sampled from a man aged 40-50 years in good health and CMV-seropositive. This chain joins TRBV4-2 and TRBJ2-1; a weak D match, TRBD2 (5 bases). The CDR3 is CASSQDWWRVDNEQFF. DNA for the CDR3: TGTGCCAGCAGCCAAGATTGGTGGCGGGTGGACAATGAGCAGTTCTTC.